This T cell receptor (beta chain) was sequenced in a study of blood T cell repertoires in COVID-19. Study-wide background: Specimens from acute and convalescent COVID-19 originated in the United States, Italy and Spain.

This clone was seen a single time. Clones were sequenced by immunoSEQ multiplex PCR, and TCRdb holds only the in-frame ones, with some missing. This sample has roughly 150,000 clones, with 88% found just once. The CDR3 loop spans 15 amino acids. Germline CDR1 reads MNHEY; CDR2 reads SMNVEV (reference sequence). Trimming took off 2 bases at V and 3 bases at J, with 14 bases between the two ends. The sequencing input was peripheral blood. The origin of this receptor is a man aged 45-60 years who had recovered from COVID-19. This rearrangement joins TRBV27 to TRBJ2-7; a possible D gene is TRBD2 (6 bases). Here the CDR3 DNA reads TGTGCCAGCAGTTTAGGCCGTTGGGGGGTCTACGAGCAGTACTTC. Its translation is CASSLGRWGVYEQYF.